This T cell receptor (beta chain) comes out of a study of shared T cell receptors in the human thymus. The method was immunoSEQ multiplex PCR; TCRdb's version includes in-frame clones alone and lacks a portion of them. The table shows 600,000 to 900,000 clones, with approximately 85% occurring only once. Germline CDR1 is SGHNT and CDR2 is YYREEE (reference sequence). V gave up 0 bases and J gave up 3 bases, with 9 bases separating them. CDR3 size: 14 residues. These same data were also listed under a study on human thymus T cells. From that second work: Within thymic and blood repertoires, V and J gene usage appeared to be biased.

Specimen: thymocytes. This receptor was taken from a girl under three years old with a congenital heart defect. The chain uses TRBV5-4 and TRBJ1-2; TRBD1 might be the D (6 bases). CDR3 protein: CASSLGAGDYGYTF. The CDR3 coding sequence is TGTGCCAGCAGCTTGGGGGCAGGGGACTATGGCTACACCTTC. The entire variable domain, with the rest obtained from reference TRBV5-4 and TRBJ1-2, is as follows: ETGVTQSPTHLIKTRGQQVTLRCSSQSGHNTVSWYQQALGQGPQFIFQYYREEENGRGNFPPRFSGLQFPNYSSELNVNALELDDSALYLCASSLGAGDYGYTFGSGTRLTVV.